The 5 T cell receptor beta chains below all came from one sample that was sequenced in a study of cytomegalovirus exposure and HLA in healthy donors (dated by TCRdb to 2016 to 2017). The library was obtained by the immunoSEQ multiplex PCR assay. This immuneACCESS table, as held by TCRdb, lists in-frame sequences with V and J called but not all clones. Of the missing ones, under half trace to an unresolved V gene in checked studies; the others have no known cause. Present in this sample are roughly 150,000 clones, roughly nine tenths of which were seen just once. The top ten clonotypes cover around 3.4% of the sample. The specimen sequenced was PBMCs. The receptors come from a woman between 18 and 29 years old in good health and CMV-seropositive.

The rearrangement joins TRBV6-1 to TRBJ2-3; TRBD2 agrees at 14 bases. Germline-derived CDR1 and CDR2 are MNHNS and SASEGT. The CDR3 covers 14 residues. Germline trimming cut 8 bases from V and 5 bases from J; bases unmatched to any gene: 3. The CDR3 DNA reads as TGTGCCAGCCGCGGACTAGCGGGAGGAGATACGCAGTATTTT. Translating gives CASRGLAGGDTQYF.

In DNA, the CDR3 is TGTGCCAGCAGTCCCAGTGGCAATCAGCCCCAGCATTTT. Encoded protein: CASSPSGNQPQHF. The rearrangement uses TRBV27 and TRBJ1-5; D gene uncertain. The CDR3 is 13 residues long. The germline V gene encodes CDR1 MNHEY and CDR2 SMNVEV (reference sequence). V shed 5 bases and J shed 2 bases, with 7 bases lying between them.

This clone was observed once. The chain recombines TRBV19 with TRBJ1-5; maybe TRBD1 (6 bases). The CDR3 is 15 amino acids. V was cut by 7 bases and J by 4 bases, with 17 bases left in between. Germline V gives CDR1 LNHDA, CDR2 SQIVND (reference sequence). The CDR3 DNA reads TGTGCCAGTACCACCTGGGGGGGCAGGAATCAGCCCCAGCATTTT. It yields the protein CASTTWGGRNQPQHF.

The chain carries TRBV19 and TRBJ2-7, with 7 bases fitting TRBD2. Per the germline V gene, CDR1 is LNHDA and CDR2 is SQIVND (reference sequence). The CDR3 has 15 amino acids. After removal of 4 bases from V and 3 bases from J, the junction contained 9 bases not matched to a gene. The CDR3 reads CASSTQGGRSYEQYF. The CDR3 nucleotides read TGTGCCAGTAGTACCCAAGGCGGGAGAAGCTACGAGCAGTACTTC. Filled out from reference TRBV19 and TRBJ2-7, the complete variable domain reads DGGITQSPKYLFRKEGQNVTLSCEQNLNHDAMYWYRQDPGQGLRLIYYSQIVNDFQKGDIAEGYSVSREKKESFPLTVTSAQKNPTAFYLCASSTQGGRSYEQYFGPGTRLTVT.

The rearrangement joins TRBV6-1 to TRBJ2-1; D call uncertain. Germline CDR1 MNHNS, CDR2 SASEGT. Trimming stripped 7 bases from V and 8 bases from J, with 18 bases between. This CDR3 region has 14 residues. The CDR3 nucleotides are TGTGCCAGCACGGGTACGGGTGGGTCGGATGAGCAGTTCTTC. Protein: CASTGTGGSDEQFF.